Listed here are 32 T cell receptor beta chains from one sample, sequenced in a study of T cell responses to AZD1222 COVID-19 vaccine. Profiled with immunoSEQ multiplex PCR; TCRdb holds only in-frame clones, not every one. The table lists about 130,000 clones, approximately 95% of them singletons. The sample consisted of peripheral blood, taken 28 days after the second AZD1222 dose. These receptors were collected from an adult who received the AZD1222 COVID-19 vaccine.

V is TRBV19 and J is TRBJ2-7, with D maybe TRBD1 (6 bases). The CDR3 consists of 14 residues. Germline assignment: CDR1 LNHDA and CDR2 SQIVND (reference sequence). The V and J ends lost 7 bases and 4 bases respectively, with 17 bases between them. The CDR3 sequence: CASTFGAGEYEQYF. CDR3 nucleotides: TGTGCCAGTACCTTCGGGGCAGGGGAGTACGAGCAGTACTTC.

This clone was observed a single time. This chain links TRBV4-2 with TRBJ1-2; tentative D call: TRBD1 (6 bases). V gave up 0 bases and J gave up 2 bases, with 10 bases separating them. This CDR3 has 15 amino acids. Germline V gene data show CDR1 as LGHNA and CDR2 as YNFKEQ. CDR3 amino acids: CASSQEGGSNYGYTF. CDR3 DNA sequence: TGTGCCAGCAGCCAAGAAGGGGGTTCCAACTATGGCTACACCTTC.

This clone appeared a single time. Other DNA sequences in the same sample also yield this CDR3. The V and J genes are TRBV6-5 and TRBJ1-2; D not resolved. Trimming shortened V by 2 bases and J by 8 bases, and 9 bases separated the two germline ends. CDR1 is MNHEY, CDR2 SVGAGI, per germline. The CDR3 is made up of 12 amino acids. The CDR3 is CASSYGGNGYTF. CDR3 sequence (DNA): TGTGCCAGCAGTTACGGAGGGAACGGCTACACCTTC.

This clone was seen a single time. This chain links TRBV20-1 with TRBJ2-3, with D perhaps matching TRBD2 (5 bases). This CDR3 spans 11 amino acids. Germline CDR1 reads DFQATT; CDR2 reads SNEGSKA (reference sequence). The V end lost 6 bases, the J end lost 7 bases, and 11 bases lay between the germline ends. The CDR3 loop reads CSAAAAHTQYF. CDR3 nucleotides: TGCAGTGCCGCAGCGGCGCATACGCAGTATTTT.

The chain employs TRBV5-5 and TRBJ2-2; maybe TRBD1 (5 bases). The CDR3 has 15 amino acids. With 1 base removed from V and 1 base from J, the gap between germline ends came to 8 bases. Germline V CDR1 and CDR2: SGHKS, YYEKEE (reference sequence). Here the CDR3 reads CASSLWGWNTGELFF. For the CDR3, the DNA is TGTGCCAGCAGCTTGTGGGGCTGGAACACCGGGGAGCTGTTTTTT.

V is TRBV19 and J is TRBJ1-4, with 8 bases matching TRBD1. CDR1 is LNHDA and CDR2 is SQIVND in the germline V gene (reference sequence). Unmatched junction bases numbered 6, after V lost 5 bases and J lost 7 bases. The CDR3 runs 14 residues. Here the CDR3 reads CASSQGQGGEKLFF. CDR3 coding DNA: TGTGCCAGTAGTCAAGGACAGGGCGGTGAAAAACTGTTTTTT.

This clone appeared once. This chain links TRBV30 with TRBJ2-3; D uncertain. Trimming pared 3 bases from V and 2 bases from J, leaving 12 bases between. The CDR3 sequence is 14 residues long. Germline CDR1 GTSNPN, CDR2 SVGIG (reference sequence). The CDR3 reads CAWSRDATTDTQYF. For the CDR3, the DNA is TGTGCCTGGAGCCGAGACGCCACCACAGATACGCAGTATTTT.

The chain links TRBV29-1 to TRBJ1-2; a possible D gene is TRBD1 (6 bases). The CDR3 totals 13 residues. Looked up from germline, CDR1 is SQVTM and CDR2 is ANQGSEA. V shed 1 base and J shed 8 bases, with 14 bases lying between them. CDR3 region: CSVEGITGSGYTF. CDR3 in DNA: TGCAGCGTTGAAGGGATTACAGGGTCCGGCTACACCTTC.

V usage is TRBV15 and J usage is TRBJ1-2; D is perhaps TRBD1 (5 bases). Germline V gene lookup returns CDR1 LNHNV and CDR2 YYDKDF (reference sequence). The CDR3 is 15 amino acids. V lost 3 bases and J 2 bases, leaving 13 bases between the germline ends. The CDR3 bases are TGTGCCACCAGCAGGGTCCTAGGGGAAAACTATGGCTACACCTTC. Residues: CATSRVLGENYGYTF.

V usage is TRBV30 and J usage is TRBJ1-5; no reliable D call. Per germline, CDR1 GTSNPN and CDR2 SVGIG (reference sequence). The CDR3 extends over 13 amino acids. Trimming stripped 6 bases from V and 4 bases from J, with 13 bases between. The CDR3 DNA reads as TGTGCCTGCGACCGGCAAGAGAATCAGCCCCAGCATTTT. Its translation is CACDRQENQPQHF.

The V call is TRBV7-8, the J call TRBJ1-1; D unclear. The CDR3 extends over 13 amino acids. The germline gives CDR1 SGHVS, CDR2 FQNEAQ. V was pared by 6 bases and J by 1 base, with 9 bases between. This CDR3 reads CASSLWWNTEAFF. The CDR3 nucleotides are TGTGCCAGCAGTTTGTGGTGGAACACTGAAGCTTTCTTT.

The chain employs TRBV12-3 or TRBV12-4 and TRBJ1-5, with TRBD1 as a possible D gene (6 bases). Trimming left V 4 bases short and J 4 bases short, with 8 bases between. CDR3 length equals 13 residues. The CDR3 loop is CASSSQGNQPQHF. The CDR3, as DNA: TGTGCCAGCAGTTCACAGGGAAATCAGCCCCAGCATTTT.

This chain links TRBV27 with TRBJ1-6; possibly TRBD1 for D (5 bases). The V end was cut by 6 bases, the J end by 8 bases, with 11 bases between. CDR3 size: 13 residues. Germline assignment: CDR1 MNHEY and CDR2 SMNVEV (reference sequence). CDR3 amino acids: CASRWGVDSPLHF. The CDR3 DNA is TGTGCCAGCAGGTGGGGGGTTGATTCACCCCTCCACTTT.

The rearrangement uses TRBV29-1 and TRBJ1-1; 7 bases are shared with TRBD1. Germline V gene data show CDR1 as SQVTM and CDR2 as ANQGSEA. With V trimmed by 6 bases and J by 1 base, 8 bases remained unmatched. There are 14 residues in the CDR3. The CDR3 DNA reads as TGCAGCGTCCAAGTGACAGGGTGGAACACTGAAGCTTTCTTT. This encodes CSVQVTGWNTEAFF.

The rearrangement joins TRBV2 to TRBJ2-7; D may be TRBD1 (5 bases). Per the germline V gene, CDR1 is SNHLY and CDR2 is FYNNEI. The CDR3 covers 14 residues. V gave up 3 bases and J gave up 0 bases, with 9 bases separating them. The chain's CDR3 is CASSEVGLSYEQYF. Here the CDR3 DNA reads TGTGCCAGCAGTGAGGTGGGGCTCTCCTACGAGCAGTACTTC.

This rearrangement joins TRBV7-9 to TRBJ1-4; 7 bases are shared with TRBD1. This CDR3 is built from 15 residues. Germline lookup yields CDR1 SEHNR and CDR2 FQNEAQ (reference sequence). V dropped 3 bases and J dropped 3; count of bases not matched to a gene: 4. CDR3 region: CASSFLTGPNEKLFF. CDR3 in DNA: TGTGCCAGCAGCTTTTTGACAGGGCCTAATGAAAAACTGTTTTTT.

This clone was observed a single time. The chain has TRBV12-3 or TRBV12-4 and TRBJ2-2; D not resolved. The ends were cut back, 4 bases at V and 6 bases at J, with 0 bases in the middle. This CDR3 contains 10 residues. The chain's CDR3 is CASSSGELFF. CDR3 DNA sequence: TGTGCCAGCAGTTCCGGGGAGCTGTTTTTT.

The CDR3 loop is CASRSRGGTDTQYF. Written as DNA, the CDR3 is TGTGCCAGCAGGAGTAGGGGGGGCACAGATACGCAGTATTTT. V is TRBV2 and J is TRBJ2-3; tentatively, D is TRBD1 or TRBD2 (6 bases each). The germline V and J ends were trimmed by 6 bases and 1 base, with 11 bases remaining between them. Germline assignment: CDR1 SNHLY and CDR2 FYNNEI. The CDR3 has 14 amino acids.

V usage is TRBV13 and J usage is TRBJ2-2; D perhaps matches TRBD1 (6 bases). The CDR3 has 15 amino acids. Trimming took off 6 bases at V and 5 bases at J, with 16 bases between the two ends. Germline CDR1 and CDR2: PRHDT and FYEKMQ (reference sequence). CDR3 nucleotide sequence: TGTGCCAGCAGACGGGACACCAGGGGAACCGGGGAGCTGTTTTTT. Translating it yields CASRRDTRGTGELFF.

CDR3 bases: TGTGCCAGCAGTGCATTGACAGGGACTAGCAATCAGCCCCAGCATTTT. Its translation is CASSALTGTSNQPQHF. The V gene is TRBV6-1, the J gene TRBJ1-5; 7 bases map to TRBD1. Losses at the gene ends were 4 bases for V and 0 bases for J; bases not matched to a gene: 6. The length of the CDR3 is 16 residues. Germline V gives CDR1 MNHNS, CDR2 SASEGT.

The V call is TRBV2, the J call TRBJ2-2; D remains ambiguous. The CDR3 runs 14 residues. CDR1 SNHLY and CDR2 FYNNEI come from the germline V gene. Trimming removed 0 bases at V and 2 bases at J, with 4 bases between. In DNA form, the CDR3 reads TGTGCCAGCAGTGAAGCCCCAAACACCGGGGAGCTGTTTTTT. It is translated as CASSEAPNTGELFF.

V and J are TRBV7-8 and TRBJ2-2; the D gene is possibly TRBD1 (6 bases). Germline V gene sequence: CDR1 SGHVS, CDR2 FQNEAQ. Trimming removed 6 bases from V and 7 bases from J, with 12 bases in between. The CDR3 covers 13 residues. This CDR3 is CASSTGTYGELFF. Written as DNA, the CDR3 is TGTGCCAGCAGTACAGGGACCTACGGGGAGCTGTTTTTT.

V is TRBV5-3 and J is TRBJ1-5, with 9 nucleotides matching TRBD1. TRBV5-3 has ORF status, its function being uncertain. V lost 6 bases and J lost 2; bases outside the gene matches: 18. This CDR3 has 19 amino acids. CDR3 sequence reads: CARNPPGQGPDDGNQPQHF. The CDR3 DNA reads TGTGCCAGAAACCCCCCGGGACAGGGACCCGATGACGGCAATCAGCCCCAGCATTTT.

The chain links TRBV18 to TRBJ2-7; D is ambiguous. CDR1 and CDR2 (germline): KGHSH, LQKENI. CDR3 length equals 13 residues. With 6 bases removed from V and 6 bases from J, the gap between germline ends came to 15 bases. The CDR3 sequence: CASSPGQSIEQYF. The CDR3 DNA sequence: TGTGCCAGCTCCCCTGGGCAGTCGATCGAGCAGTACTTC.

The gene calls are TRBV27 and TRBJ1-1, with TRBD1 as a possible D gene (5 bases). The CDR3 sequence is 13 residues long. Trimming cost V 4 bases and J 1 base, with 7 bases left between them. Germline lookup yields CDR1 MNHEY and CDR2 SMNVEV (reference sequence). The CDR3 DNA is TGTGCCAGCAGTTGGGGGACGAACACTGAAGCTTTCTTT. This sequence encodes CASSWGTNTEAFF.

The gene calls are TRBV19 and TRBJ2-1, with 8 positions matching TRBD1. CDR1 and CDR2 from the germline V gene are LNHDA and SQIVND (reference sequence). The CDR3 sequence is 13 residues long. V shed 6 bases, J shed 5 bases, and the junction held 3 bases outside the gene matches. The CDR3 loop is CASSTTGDNEQFF. Written as DNA, the CDR3 is TGTGCCAGTAGCACGACAGGGGACAATGAGCAGTTCTTC.

For the CDR3, the DNA is TGTGCCAGCAGCTTGACAGGGGGGGTGAACACTGAAGCTTTCTTT. It yields the protein CASSLTGGVNTEAFF. The J gene is TRBJ1-1, the V gene TRBV7-9, with TRBD1 identical over 9 bases. Germline lookup yields CDR1 SEHNR and CDR2 FQNEAQ (reference sequence). CDR3 length: 15 amino acids. V shed 3 bases, J shed 0 bases, and the junction held 2 bases outside the gene matches.

This clone was seen just once. The chain has TRBV19 and TRBJ1-1; no clear D gene. This CDR3 spans 13 amino acids. Germline V gives CDR1 LNHDA, CDR2 SQIVND (reference sequence). Trimming cost V 7 bases and J 3 bases, with 12 bases left between them. CDR3 bases: TGTGCCAGTACCCGCGGTGGTCACACTGAAGCTTTCTTT. Its protein is CASTRGGHTEAFF.

The chain has TRBV20-1 and TRBJ2-1, with 15 nucleotides matching TRBD2. The CDR3 is made up of 19 amino acids. Germline V gene sequence: CDR1 DFQATT, CDR2 SNEGSKA (reference sequence). After removal of 3 bases from V and 3 bases from J, the junction contained 12 bases not matched to a gene. The CDR3 DNA sequence: TGCAGTGCTAGTCCCCCCGGACTAGCGGGGGGGCCATTCTACAATGAGCAGTTCTTC. Its protein is CSASPPGLAGGPFYNEQFF.

As concerns this clone: This specimen includes other DNA sequences encoding the same CDR3. CDR3 residues: CASSLLAGDYEQYF. The CDR3 DNA reads as TGTGCCAGCAGCCTACTAGCGGGGGATTACGAGCAGTACTTC. The rearrangement joins TRBV6-5 to TRBJ2-7, with 11 bases fitting TRBD2. Germline trimming cut 6 bases from V and 4 bases from J; bases unmatched to any gene: 5. Germline V lookup: CDR1 MNHEY, CDR2 SVGAGI. The CDR3 has 14 amino acids.

A remark on this clone: One junction end disagrees with the germline gene, perhaps due to a read error. This chain connects TRBV6-5 to TRBJ1-5; D not resolved. Germline V gene sequence: CDR1 MNHEY, CDR2 SVGAGI. There are 15 residues in the CDR3. The CDR3 loop reads CASLFQWFSSQPQHF. In DNA, the CDR3 is TGTGCCAGCTTATTCCAGTGGTTCAGCAGTCAGCCCCAGCATTTT.

The chain carries TRBV6-6 and TRBJ2-2; TRBD2 aligns across 14 bases. This CDR3 has 15 amino acids. The ends lost 6 bases at V and 6 bases at J; junction bases unmatched: 3. Germline V gene sequence: CDR1 MNHNY, CDR2 SVGAGI (reference sequence). As DNA, the CDR3 is TGTGCCAGCAGACGACTAGCGGGGGGGCCCGGGGAGCTGTTTTTT. Protein: CASRRLAGGPGELFF.